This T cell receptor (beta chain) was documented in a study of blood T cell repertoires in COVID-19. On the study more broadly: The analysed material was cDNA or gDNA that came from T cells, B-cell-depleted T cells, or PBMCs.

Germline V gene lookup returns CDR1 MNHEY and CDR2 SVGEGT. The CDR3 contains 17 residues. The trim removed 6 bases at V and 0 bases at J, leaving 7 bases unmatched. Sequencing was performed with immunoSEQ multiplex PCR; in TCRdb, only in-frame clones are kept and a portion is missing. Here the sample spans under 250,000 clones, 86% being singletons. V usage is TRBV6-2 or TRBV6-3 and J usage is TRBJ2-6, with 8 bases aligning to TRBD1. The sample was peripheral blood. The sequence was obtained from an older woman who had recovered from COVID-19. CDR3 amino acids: CASSLRTGSSGANVLTF. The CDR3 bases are TGTGCCAGCAGCCTCAGGACAGGGAGCTCTGGGGCCAACGTCCTGACTTTC.